This T cell receptor (beta chain) was sequenced in a study of tumor-infiltrating lymphocytes in primary liver carcinoma. Study-level results: Less overlap was seen in tumor-adjacent and tumor-blood pairs than in tumor region pairs. When set against blood, tumors had a significantly higher top-250-clone fraction (p = 0.039).

Production of TCR beta cDNA used around 500 ng total RNA together with a constant-region primer. TCR beta libraries came from three nested multiplex PCR rounds using slightly modified ARM-PCR. Investigators reported that the first two PCR rounds, at approximately 11 cycles each, used TRBV1-TRBV30 forward primers with a C-beta reverse primer. TCRdb itself ran the multiplex PCR reads through MiXCR, one entry per CDR3 protein. The table records 310,000 or so distinct CDR3 sequences, around three fifths of them present only once. They got blood RNA out of unsorted whole blood and also pulled out germline DNA. Collected before surgery were about 3.7 milliliters of peripheral blood. As concerns this clonotype: The antigen remains undetermined. Germline and junction disagree at one end, which may indicate a read error.

This CDR3 contains 18 residues. CDR1 is MNHNS and CDR2 is SASEGT in the germline V gene. This receptor was identified in a man aged 40-49 years with primary liver carcinoma and hepatitis B virus infection. The chain links TRBV6-1 to TRBJ2-1; 10 nucleotides line up with TRBD2. The sample consisted of peripheral blood. The CDR3 sequence is CVSSEARSSGRIYNEQFF. The CDR3 region has the DNA TGTGTCAGCAGTGAAGCTCGGAGTAGCGGGAGGATATACAATGAGCAGTTCTTC.